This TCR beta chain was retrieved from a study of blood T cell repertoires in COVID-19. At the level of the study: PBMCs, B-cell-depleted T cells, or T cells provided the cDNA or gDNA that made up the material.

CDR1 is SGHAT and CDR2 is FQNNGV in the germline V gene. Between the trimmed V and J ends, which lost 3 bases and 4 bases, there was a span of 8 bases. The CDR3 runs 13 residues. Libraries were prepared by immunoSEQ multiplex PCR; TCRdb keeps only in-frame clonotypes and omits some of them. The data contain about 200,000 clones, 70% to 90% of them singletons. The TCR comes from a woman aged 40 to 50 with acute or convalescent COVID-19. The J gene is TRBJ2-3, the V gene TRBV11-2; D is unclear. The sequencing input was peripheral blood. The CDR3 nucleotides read TGTGCCAGCAGCTTCCAGGTAGCAGATACGCAGTATTTT. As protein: CASSFQVADTQYF.